The rows below give T cell receptor beta chains drawn from one sample of a study of cytomegalovirus exposure and HLA in healthy donors. The method was immunoSEQ multiplex PCR; TCRdb's version includes in-frame clones alone and lacks a portion of them. The sample carries 120,000 to 150,000 clones, approximately 88% recorded once. Sample: PBMCs. The receptor set was obtained from a woman aged 35 to 49 in good health and CMV-seronegative. Each CDR3 is given with its conserved first and last residue. A D gene is named only where the DNA matches it firmly. Some rows have no size entry. The others give once, few or many, or a class for an expanded clone.

v_call,d_call,clone_size,j_call,cdr3_nt,cdr3_aa
TRBV5-1,.,.,TRBJ2-2,TGCGCCAGCAGCTTGGATCCCTCAAGGGGCACCGGGGAGCTGTTTTTT,CASSLDPSRGTGELFF
TRBV7-2,.,.,TRBJ2-1,TGTGCCAGCAGCTCCGGTTTGTACAATGAGCAGTTCTTC,CASSSGLYNEQFF
TRBV28,TRBD2,.,TRBJ2-2,TGTGCCAGCAGTTTAATAGCGGGAGGCGGGACCGGGGAGCTGTTTTTT,CASSLIAGGGTGELFF
TRBV30,TRBD1,.,TRBJ1-5,TGTGCCTGGAGCGCGGCTTCCGGGACAGTAATTAGCAATCAGCCCCAGCATTTT,CAWSAASGTVISNQPQHF
TRBV7-2,TRBD2,.,TRBJ2-7,TGTGCCAGCAGCTTAGATATGGGACTAGCGTTCGAGCAGTACTTC,CASSLDMGLAFEQYF
TRBV10-2,.,few,TRBJ1-2,TGCGCCAGCAGTGATATTTCCGCGAGGGGAGGACGTAACTATGGCTACACCTTC,CASSDISARGGRNYGYTF
TRBV15,TRBD1,.,TRBJ2-3,TGTGCCACCAGCAGAGACCAGGGACAGGGGTCGCAGTATTTT,CATSRDQGQGSQYF
TRBV19,TRBD2,once,TRBJ2-7,TGTGCCAGTAGTGGAAAAGCGGGAGGGCCGAGGGAGCAGTACTTC,CASSGKAGGPREQYF
TRBV2,.,.,TRBJ2-7,TGTGCCAGCAGTGGGGACACCCCGGGCGAGCAGTACTTC,CASSGDTPGEQYF
TRBV10-1,.,once,TRBJ2-7,TGCGCCAGCAGTGGATACCGGGACAACCCCTACGAGCAGTACTTC,CASSGYRDNPYEQYF
TRBV28,.,.,TRBJ1-2,TGTGCCAGCAGTCCTCTTTATAACTATGGCTACACCTTC,CASSPLYNYGYTF
TRBV9,.,few,TRBJ2-7,TGTGCCAGCAGCGTAGACCCCGAGGGTCCCCGCGAGCAGTACTTC,CASSVDPEGPREQYF
TRBV29-1,.,.,TRBJ1-4,TGCAGCGCGGAGAGCCAAGGAAAAACTGTTTTT,CSAESQGKTVF
TRBV21-1,.,.,TRBJ1-1,TGTGCCAGCAGCAAGGAGTTCGGGGTCGAAGCTTTCTTT,CASSKEFGVEAFF
TRBV18,TRBD2,.,TRBJ2-1,TGTGCCAGCTTAGTCACTAGCGGGATTTACAATGAGCAGTTCTTC,CASLVTSGIYNEQFF
TRBV11-2,.,.,TRBJ1-3,TGTGCCAGCAGCTTAGCGGGGGTTGGAAACACCATATATTTT,CASSLAGVGNTIYF
TRBV5-1,.,few,TRBJ2-3,TGCGCCAGCAGCTTGTACAGCATGAGCACAGATACGCAGTATTTT,CASSLYSMSTDTQYF
TRBV28,.,few,TRBJ1-1,TGTGCCAGCAGTTTAGGAGGGTCAGGGACGGCTTTCTTT,CASSLGGSGTAFF
TRBV7-2,.,.,TRBJ2-7,TGTGCCAGCAGCTTAGCCCTACCCTACGAGCAGTACTTC,CASSLALPYEQYF
TRBV18,.,.,TRBJ2-5,TGTGCCAGCTCACCACGGGGGCCTGCGGTAAAAGAGACCCAGTACTTC,CASSPRGPAVKETQYF
TRBV6-5,.,.,TRBJ1-3,TGTGCCAGCAGTTACACGAATCAGGGGACTGGAAACACCATATATTTT,CASSYTNQGTGNTIYF
TRBV18,TRBD2,.,TRBJ2-5,TGTGCCAGCTCCCCGGCCGGGGGGCAAGAGACCCAGTACTTC,CASSPAGGQETQYF
TRBV28,.,.,TRBJ2-7,TGTGCCAGCAGTAACAGTGACTCCTACGAGCAGTACTTC,CASSNSDSYEQYF
TRBV28,.,.,TRBJ1-2,TGTGCCAGCACTCGACAGGACAGTTTTGGCTACACCTTC,CASTRQDSFGYTF
TRBV11-2,.,.,TRBJ2-7,TGTGCCAGCAGCTTAGTTTCGTCCTACGAGCAGTACTTC,CASSLVSSYEQYF
TRBV7-8,.,.,TRBJ1-2,TGTGCCAGCAGCTTCGATACAGGGTCCGGCTACACCTTC,CASSFDTGSGYTF
TRBV6-5,.,once,TRBJ1-6,TGTGCCAGCAGTTGGGACGGACAGTTCTATAATTCACCCCTCCACTTT,CASSWDGQFYNSPLHF
TRBV6-5,TRBD2,.,TRBJ2-5,TGTGCCAGCACCTCCGGACTAGCGGGAGAAGAGACCCAGTACTTC,CASTSGLAGEETQYF
TRBV7-9,TRBD1,.,TRBJ2-5,TGTGCCAGCAGCTTTAATCTGGGACAGAAAGAGGCCCAGTACTTC,CASSFNLGQKEAQYF
TRBV7-2,TRBD2,.,TRBJ2-7,TGTGCCAGCAGCTCCCTAGCGGGAGGATCGGTCGAGCAGTACTTC,CASSSLAGGSVEQYF
TRBV5-1,.,.,TRBJ2-3,TGCGCCAGCAGCTTAGCGGGTCCCCCGGGAGATACGCAGTATTTT,CASSLAGPPGDTQYF
TRBV4-2,TRBD2,.,TRBJ2-7,TGTGCCAGCAGCCGCGAATCCCGCCCCCAGCGGGGGGACTACGAGCAGTACTTC,CASSRESRPQRGDYEQYF
TRBV27,.,.,TRBJ2-5,TGTGCCAGCAGTCTTATTGTCCCGTTGCCGGAAGAGACCCAGTACTTC,CASSLIVPLPEETQYF